The 19 T cell receptor beta chains reported below all come from one sample, sequenced in a study of blood T cell repertoires in COVID-19. Measured with immunoSEQ multiplex PCR; TCRdb has only the in-frame clones, and not every one. The sample has a few hundred thousand clones; 90% are singletons. The sequencing sample was made of peripheral blood. The receptors derive from a woman aged 40 to 50 with COVID-19, enrolled during active disease.

The genes are TRBV28 and TRBJ2-7; 9 bases match TRBD2. The trim removed 0 bases at V and 2 bases at J, leaving 5 bases unmatched. CDR1 is MDHEN and CDR2 is SYDVKM in the germline V gene. The CDR3 is 16 residues long. This chain's CDR3 is CASSLWGGRGPYEQYF. Here the CDR3 DNA reads TGTGCCAGCAGTTTATGGGGCGGGAGGGGCCCCTACGAGCAGTACTTC. Filled out from reference TRBV28 and TRBJ2-7, the complete variable domain reads DVKVTQSSRYLVKRTGEKVFLECVQDMDHENMFWYRQDPGLGLRLIYFSYDVKMKEKGDIPEGYSVSREKKERFSLILESASTNQTSMYLCASSLWGGRGPYEQYFGPGTRLTVT.

A single count supports this clone. The V and J genes are TRBV28 and TRBJ2-7, with 9 nucleotides matching TRBD1. V shed 6 bases, J shed 6 bases, and the junction held 18 bases outside the gene matches. The CDR3 contains 17 residues. Germline V gene sequence: CDR1 MDHEN, CDR2 SYDVKM. This chain's CDR3 is CASSNILADRGELEQYF. CDR3 bases: TGTGCCAGCAGCAATATATTGGCGGACAGGGGAGAGCTCGAGCAGTACTTC. Full variable domain (remainder filled in from reference TRBV28 and TRBJ2-7): DVKVTQSSRYLVKRTGEKVFLECVQDMDHENMFWYRQDPGLGLRLIYFSYDVKMKEKGDIPEGYSVSREKKERFSLILESASTNQTSMYLCASSNILADRGELEQYFGPGTRLTVT.

Only a few counts were recorded for this clone. The chain uses TRBV15 and TRBJ1-6, with TRBD1 identical over 7 bases. V dropped 2 bases and J dropped 7; count of bases not matched to a gene: 8. CDR1 LNHNV and CDR2 YYDKDF come from the germline V gene (reference sequence). The CDR3 sequence is 16 residues long. The CDR3 nucleotides read TGTGCCACCAGCAGACCTTCGGACAGGATCAATTCACCCCTCCACTTT. It is translated as CATSRPSDRINSPLHF.

The chain carries TRBV27 and TRBJ2-2; 9 positions agree with TRBD1. From germline, CDR1 is MNHEY and CDR2 SMNVEV (reference sequence). The junction had 8 bases not matched to a gene; V was cut back by 5 bases and J by 4 bases. The CDR3 length is 16 residues. CDR3 loop: CASSPLRDRVTGELFF. The CDR3 coding sequence is TGTGCCAGCAGTCCCCTCCGGGACAGGGTCACCGGGGAGCTGTTTTTT.

This chain connects TRBV5-1 to TRBJ1-1; the D gene is possibly TRBD1 (5 bases). Trimming took off 5 bases at V and 5 bases at J, with 16 bases between the two ends. CDR1 is SGHRS and CDR2 is YFSETQ in the germline V gene. This CDR3 has 14 residues. The CDR3 nucleotides read TGCGCCAGCAGTTTCGACGGGGGTGTTACTGAAGCTTTCTTT. Translating gives CASSFDGGVTEAFF.

The genes are TRBV12-5 and TRBJ2-5, with 13 positions matching TRBD2. J lost 9 bases, V lost 3 bases, and 4 bases had no gene match. This CDR3 region has 14 residues. The germline V gene encodes CDR1 LGHNT and CDR2 FRNRAP. As DNA, the CDR3 is TGTGCTAGTGGTTTTGGACTAGCGGGAGTGTCCCAGTACTTC. Protein sequence: CASGFGLAGVSQYF. Together with reference TRBV12-5 and TRBJ2-5, the CDR3 gives the full variable domain: DARVTQTPRHKVTEMGQEVTMRCQPILGHNTVFWYRQTMMQGLELLAYFRNRAPLDDSGMPKDRFSAEMPDATLATLKIQPSEPRDSAVYFCASGFGLAGVSQYFGPGTRLLVL.

The chain employs TRBV19 and TRBJ1-2; 8 bases map to TRBD1. Germline V gene lookup returns CDR1 LNHDA and CDR2 SQIVND (reference sequence). The V segment lost 0 bases and the J segment 0 bases; nucleotides outside the gene matches: 3. The CDR3 runs 16 residues. CDR3 amino acids: CASSIDRDRSNYGYTF. The CDR3 coding sequence is TGTGCCAGTAGTATAGACCGGGACAGGTCTAACTATGGCTACACCTTC. Full variable domain (outside the CDR3, taken from reference TRBV19 and TRBJ1-2): DGGITQSPKYLFRKEGQNVTLSCEQNLNHDAMYWYRQDPGQGLRLIYYSQIVNDFQKGDIAEGYSVSREKKESFPLTVTSAQKNPTAFYLCASSIDRDRSNYGYTFGSGTRLTVV.

The rearrangement joins TRBV27 to TRBJ2-2, with 9 nucleotides matching TRBD2. The trim removed 4 bases at V and 4 bases at J, leaving 7 bases unmatched. Germline V gene lookup returns CDR1 MNHEY and CDR2 SMNVEV (reference sequence). The CDR3 runs to 16 residues. The CDR3, as DNA: TGTGCCAGCAGTTCCTCGGGACTAGCTGTCACCGGGGAGCTGTTTTTT. Translated: CASSSSGLAVTGELFF.

The V gene is TRBV7-9, the J gene TRBJ2-1; 8 bases are a match to TRBD2. The junction had 10 bases not matched to a gene; V was cut back by 3 bases and J by 9 bases. The CDR3 has 15 residues. CDR1 and CDR2 (germline): SEHNR, FQNEAQ (reference sequence). The CDR3 DNA sequence: TGTGCCAGCAGCTTCCTCGCCGGGAGGGCCGCTGAGCAGTTCTTC. This encodes CASSFLAGRAAEQFF.

For the CDR3, the DNA is TGTGCCAGCAGCTTTGCAGGGGAGGGTCAGCCCCAGCATTTT. It is translated as CASSFAGEGQPQHF. This rearrangement joins TRBV5-6 to TRBJ1-5; D is possibly TRBD1 (6 bases). Trimming shortened V by 2 bases and J by 6 bases, and 12 bases separated the two germline ends. The CDR3 totals 14 residues. CDR1 and CDR2 from the germline V gene are SGHDT and YYEEEE.

V is TRBV11-2 and J is TRBJ2-1; D uncertain. V was shortened by 2 bases and J by 0 bases, with 14 bases between the two germline ends. Germline lookup yields CDR1 SGHAT and CDR2 FQNNGV. CDR3 length equals 17 residues. The CDR3 nucleotides are TGTGCCAGCAGCTTACTTGCAGGCCCGAGCTCCTACAATGAGCAGTTCTTC. It is translated as CASSLLAGPSSYNEQFF.

The genes are TRBV18 and TRBJ2-3; D unclear. CDR1 and CDR2 from the germline V gene are KGHSH and LQKENI. V dropped 2 bases and J dropped 6 bases, with 9 bases sitting between them. CDR3 length equals 13 residues. CDR3 in amino acids: CASSPSLRDTQYF. DNA for the CDR3: TGTGCCAGCTCACCAAGCCTGCGGGATACGCAGTATTTT.

The genes are TRBV9 and TRBJ1-2; 7 bases agree with TRBD1. After removal of 3 bases from V and 3 bases from J, the junction contained 8 bases not matched to a gene. CDR1 is SGDLS and CDR2 is YYNGEE in the germline V gene. This CDR3 comprises 15 residues. The CDR3 protein is CASSATGEGYYGYTF. The CDR3 DNA sequence: TGTGCCAGCAGCGCCACAGGGGAAGGGTACTATGGCTACACCTTC.

The genes are TRBV18 and TRBJ1-2, with D hard to call. V was trimmed by 2 bases and J by 4 bases, leaving 14 bases between them. CDR1 is KGHSH, CDR2 LQKENI, per germline. The CDR3 covers 15 residues. CDR3 sequence reads: CASSPFSDGVYGYTF. In nucleotides, the CDR3 is TGTGCCAGCTCACCATTTTCAGACGGGGTCTATGGCTACACCTTC.

The chain combines TRBV7-9 with TRBJ2-3; 7 bases fit TRBD2. Looked up from germline, CDR1 is SEHNR and CDR2 is FQNEAQ (reference sequence). V lost 3 bases, J lost 1 base, and 7 bases stayed unmatched. This CDR3 spans 16 amino acids. The DNA of the CDR3 is TGTGCCAGCAGCTTGCCTCGGGGGGAGGGCACAGATACGCAGTATTTT. It encodes CASSLPRGEGTDTQYF.

The genes are TRBV28 and TRBJ1-2, with TRBD1 matching over 7 bases. CDR3 length equals 15 residues. Trimming cost V 7 bases and J 4 bases; bases outside gene matches: 12. The germline V gene has CDR1 MDHEN and CDR2 SYDVKM. As DNA, the CDR3 is TGTGCCAGCACCCCTGGTGGAACAGGGGCCTATGGCTACACCTTC. It specifies CASTPGGTGAYGYTF.

This chain joins TRBV5-4 and TRBJ2-7, with 12 bases identical to TRBD1. CDR1 and CDR2 (germline): SGHNT, YYREEE (reference sequence). CDR3 length: 15 amino acids. After removal of 2 bases from V and 7 bases from J, the junction contained 7 bases not matched to a gene. As DNA, the CDR3 is TGTGCCAGCAGCTTACCGGGACAGGGGGCGAAAGAGCAGTACTTC. Its translation: CASSLPGQGAKEQYF. The variable domain in full, with the rest retrieved from reference TRBV5-4 and TRBJ2-7, is ETGVTQSPTHLIKTRGQQVTLRCSSQSGHNTVSWYQQALGQGPQFIFQYYREEENGRGNFPPRFSGLQFPNYSSELNVNALELDDSALYLCASSLPGQGAKEQYFGPGTRLTVT.

The chain's CDR3 is CASRGGSGANVLTF. The CDR3 region has the DNA TGCGCCAGCCGGGGAGGCTCCGGGGCCAACGTCCTGACTTTC. The gene calls are TRBV5-1 and TRBJ2-6; the D gene is possibly TRBD2 (6 bases). CDR1 is SGHRS, CDR2 YFSETQ, per germline. The CDR3 has 14 residues. Trimming took off 7 bases at V and 4 bases at J, with 12 bases between the two ends.

The V call is TRBV7-9, the J call TRBJ1-1; 9 nucleotides line up with TRBD1. Germline V gene data show CDR1 as SEHNR and CDR2 as FQNEAQ (reference sequence). V gave up 0 bases and J gave up 7 bases; unmatched junction bases: 9. The CDR3 is made up of 16 amino acids. This CDR3 reads CASSLAAGTGKNEAFF. CDR3 nucleotides: TGTGCCAGCAGCTTAGCGGCCGGGACAGGGAAGAATGAAGCTTTCTTT.